These 10 T cell receptor beta chains share one sample of origin, sequenced in a study of post-analysis software for immune sequencing data. cDNA libraries for TCR beta contained unique molecular identifiers. TCRdb ran MiXCR on the PCR reads and lists one entry per CDR3 protein. The profile shows hundreds of thousands of distinct CDR3 sequences, roughly 27% of them singletons. General study findings and limits: Roughly 5 TRBV segments (TRBV5-6, TRBV5-1 and TRBV20-1 among them) occurred more frequently in patients than in controls.

Their cognate antigens are unknown. What was sequenced was blood. These receptors all stem from a girl aged 10-17 years with multiple sclerosis.

The chain links TRBV20-1 to TRBJ2-7; D unclear. The germline CDR1 and CDR2 sequences are DFQATT and SNEGSKA (reference sequence). The CDR3 covers 15 residues. V lost 0 bases and J lost 4, with 16 bases in between. The CDR3 nucleotides read TGCAGTGCTAGAGATCTCCGGGTCGTATTGTACGAGCAGTACTTC. Protein sequence: CSARDLRVVLYEQYF.

This clonotype was detected only a few times. The chain recombines TRBV20-1 with TRBJ2-3; 7 bases line up with TRBD1. In germline, CDR1 is DFQATT, CDR2 SNEGSKA (reference sequence). V lost 3 bases to trimming and J lost 3 bases; unmatched junction nucleotides: 6. The CDR3 spans 14 residues. The CDR3 DNA sequence: TGCAGTGCTAGTAGAGGGGGCATAACAGATACGCAGTATTTT. It codes for CSASRGGITDTQYF.

This clonotype was recorded a few times. The chain combines TRBV5-1 with TRBJ2-7; no firm D call. The length of the CDR3 is 14 residues. CDR1 SGHRS and CDR2 YFSETQ come from the germline V gene. The V gene lost 0 bases and the J gene lost 2 bases, with 9 bases spanning the gap. The CDR3 spells CASSLEGSTYEQYF. Written as DNA, the CDR3 is TGCGCCAGCAGCTTGGAAGGGTCTACCTACGAGCAGTACTTC.

There are a few counts of this clonotype. The CDR3 coding sequence is TGCAGTGCTAGAGCGGCCCGACAGGGGGTCCTCAATGAGCAGTTCTTC. Translation: CSARAARQGVLNEQFF. V is TRBV20-1 and J is TRBJ2-1, with TRBD1 identical over 9 bases. Trimming cost V 1 base and J 6 bases; bases outside gene matches: 10. This CDR3 is 16 amino acids long. CDR1 and CDR2 (germline): DFQATT, SNEGSKA (reference sequence).

This clonotype was seen more than once but under ten times. The J gene is TRBJ1-5, the V gene TRBV12-3 or TRBV12-4; TRBD1 might be the D (6 bases). This CDR3 has 15 residues. Trimming stripped 8 bases from V and 2 bases from J, with 16 bases between. The CDR3 protein is CASLLGTRGNQPQHF. The CDR3 nucleotides read TGTGCCAGCCTCCTTGGGACAAGAGGCAATCAGCCCCAGCATTTT.

This chain connects TRBV25-1 to TRBJ2-3; 7 bases fit TRBD2. Germline assignment: CDR1 MGHDK and CDR2 SYGVNS. The CDR3 covers 15 residues. V was clipped by 3 bases and J by 5 bases; unmatched bases: 8. CDR3 bases: TGTGCCAGCAGTGACGCCAGGGACTATATAGATACGCAGTATTTT. Translating gives CASSDARDYIDTQYF.

The V call is TRBV20-1, the J call TRBJ2-1; 8 nucleotides align to TRBD2. Trimming cost V 7 bases and J 0 bases; bases outside gene matches: 14. Germline V gene lookup returns CDR1 DFQATT and CDR2 SNEGSKA (reference sequence). The CDR3 consists of 17 residues. The CDR3 reads CSVPGLGGGSSYNEQFF. CDR3 DNA sequence: TGCAGTGTACCGGGACTAGGTGGGGGGAGCTCCTACAATGAGCAGTTCTTC.

This sequence joins TRBV29-1 and TRBJ1-1; TRBD1 agrees at 8 bases. CDR3 size: 13 residues. Germline V gene sequence: CDR1 SQVTM, CDR2 ANQGSEA. V lost 7 bases and J lost 2; bases outside the gene matches: 6. The CDR3 is CSGGQALNTEAFF. CDR3 DNA: TGCAGCGGGGGACAGGCTCTAAACACTGAAGCTTTCTTT.

V is TRBV7-8 and J is TRBJ2-1, with a tentative D call TRBD1 (6 bases). Germline-derived CDR1 and CDR2 are SGHVS and FQNEAQ. This CDR3 contains 15 residues. V lost 3 bases and J 8 bases, leaving 17 bases between the germline ends. This CDR3 reads CASSFSRIAGDEQFF. The CDR3 DNA sequence: TGTGCCAGCAGCTTTAGTCGTATTGCAGGGGATGAGCAGTTCTTC.

As concerns this clonotype: The junction and the germline gene differ at one end; a read error may be behind it. The CDR3 loop reads CTSSFRTDTQYF. The CDR3 bases are TGTACCAGCAGTTTCAGGACAGATACGCAGTATTTT. The chain is built from TRBV12-3 or TRBV12-4 and TRBJ2-3; no definite D call. CDR3 size: 12 residues.